Listed below are T cell receptor beta chains from one sample, sequenced in a study of post-analysis software for immune sequencing data. TCRdb passed the PCR reads through MiXCR, listing each CDR3 protein once. The table records about 820,000 distinct CDR3 sequences, roughly half of them present only once. Source material: blood. These receptors were obtained from a girl aged 10 to 17 with multiple sclerosis. Both conserved end residues are part of each CDR3. D genes are given only for firm matches. The size field is filled for only some rows; it gives once, few, many or a size class.

J	V	size	D	DNA	CDR3
TRBJ2-7	TRBV5-1	once	TRBD2	TGCGCCAGCAGCGAGGGCAGAGCGGGGTTGTCCCAGTACTTC	CASSEGRAGLSQYF
TRBJ1-1	TRBV5-1	few	.	TGCGCCAGCAGCTTGGAAGGAGTTCGGGGGACTGAAGCTTTCTTT	CASSLEGVRGTEAFF
TRBJ1-2	TRBV14	.	.	TGTGCCAGCAGCCATCGGACAGAGCGGCCCATTGGCTACACCTTC	CASSHRTERPIGYTF
TRBJ2-7	TRBV11-2	.	TRBD1	TGTGCCAGCAGCTTAGCCTGGACCGGGACAGCAACCTACGAGCAGTACTTC	CASSLAWTGTATYEQYF
TRBJ2-7	TRBV7-2	.	.	TGTGCCAGCACGGGGGGCCCCCGCTCCTACGAGCAGTACTTC	CASTGGPRSYEQYF
TRBJ2-7	TRBV20-1	few	.	TGCAGTGCCTGGGGGGCGGGGGCCTACGAGCAGTACTTC	CSAWGAGAYEQYF
TRBJ1-2	TRBV12-3/TRBV12-4	.	.	TGTGCCAGCAGCTGGGCCGGAGTCCGGGGCTACACCTTC	CASSWAGVRGYTF
TRBJ2-7	TRBV7-3	.	TRBD1	TGTGCCAGCAGTGATACAGGGGGCTACGAGCAGTACTTC	CASSDTGGYEQYF
TRBJ2-5	TRBV12-3/TRBV12-4	.	.	TGTGCCAGCAGTTTAGCGACTAGGGGAAGGGGAGAGACCCAGTACTTC	CASSLATRGRGETQYF
TRBJ2-1	TRBV20-1	.	TRBD2	TGCAGTGCTAGGGACCTAGCGGGCGCTTACAATGAGCAGTTCTTC	CSARDLAGAYNEQFF
TRBJ2-7	TRBV5-1	.	.	TGCGCCAGCAGCGACGGGCGGGGCTCCTACGAGCAGTACTTC	CASSDGRGSYEQYF
TRBJ2-5	TRBV20-1	.	.	TGCAGTGCTAGAACAGGGACTATTCAAGAGACCCAGTACTTC	CSARTGTIQETQYF
TRBJ1-2	TRBV7-2	few	TRBD1	TGTGCCAGCAGCAGGCGGGGAGGGGGCGGCTATGGCTACACCTTC	CASSRRGGGGYGYTF
TRBJ2-3	TRBV2	.	TRBD1	TGTGCCGGCCAGACAGGGTTTAGCACAGATACGCAGTATTTT	CAGQTGFSTDTQYF
TRBJ2-3	TRBV2	.	.	TGTGCCAGCAGTGAAACTCGGGGGTTCACAGATACGCAGTATTTT	CASSETRGFTDTQYF
TRBJ2-3	TRBV10-3	.	TRBD1	TGTGCCATGGGACAGCCGTCTACAGATACGCAGTATTTT	CAMGQPSTDTQYF
TRBJ2-3	TRBV5-1	few	.	TGCGCCAGCAGCTTGGAGGGGACTTCCGCCGATACGCAGTATTTT	CASSLEGTSADTQYF
TRBJ2-3	TRBV29-1	few	TRBD1	TGCAGCGCCGCGATGGGACAGGGGGGAGTCACAGATACGCAGTATTTT	CSAAMGQGGVTDTQYF
TRBJ2-3	TRBV7-2	.	.	TGTGCCAGCAGCTTAGGATGGGGGGCGAGTACAGATACGCAGTATTTT	CASSLGWGASTDTQYF
TRBJ2-5	TRBV20-1	few	.	TGCAGTGCTAGAGATCGCCGGAACCAAGAGACCCAGTACTTC	CSARDRRNQETQYF
TRBJ2-1	TRBV29-1	few	.	TGCAGCGTTGGGCCCCCCCAGCGGGTAGACCCCAATGAGCAGTTCTTC	CSVGPPQRVDPNEQFF
TRBJ2-1	TRBV5-4	few	TRBD2	TGTGCCAGCAGCTTTACCGCCGGGACTAGCGGGGGGGCCACGAGTTCCTACAATGAGCAGTTCTTC	CASSFTAGTSGGATSSYNEQFF
TRBJ2-3	TRBV20-1	once	TRBD2	TGCAGTGCGGCCGGGACTAGCGGGGTGCTTAGCACAGATACGCAGTATTTT	CSAAGTSGVLSTDTQYF
TRBJ1-2	TRBV15	.	TRBD1	TGTGCCAGCAGGGACAGGGGTGACTTTGGCTATGGCTACACCTTC	CASRDRGDFGYGYTF
TRBJ2-7	TRBV10-3	.	TRBD1	TGTGCCATCAGCGATCTTGGGACAGGGGGGAGACCCTACGAGCAGTACTTC	CAISDLGTGGRPYEQYF
TRBJ2-7	TRBV20-1	.	TRBD1	TGCAGCGCGTCAACAGGGGGCGCCCACGAGCAGTACTTC	CSASTGGAHEQYF
TRBJ2-7	TRBV10-3	.	TRBD2	TGTGCCATCAGTGAGTCCGGACTAGCTTCCTGCGAGCAGTACTTC	CAISESGLASCEQYF
TRBJ2-3	TRBV7-7	few	TRBD2	TGTGCCAGCAGCTTAGAACTAGCGGGGGGGCCGCGCCCAGATACGCAGTATTTT	CASSLELAGGPRPDTQYF
TRBJ2-5	TRBV29-1	.	TRBD1	TGCAGCGTTGGGACAGGGGGCGGTGAGCAGTACTTC	CSVGTGGGEQYF
TRBJ1-2	TRBV15	.	TRBD1	TGTGCCGCCAGCCCAGGGGGGTGTGGTGGCTACACCTTC	CAASPGGCGGYTF
TRBJ1-5	TRBV6-1	.	.	TGTGCCAGCAGTGGGACAGCCGGTAGCAATCAGCCCCAGCATTTT	CASSGTAGSNQPQHF
TRBJ2-2	TRBV5-1	.	.	TGCGCCAGCAGATGGGGCAGCCCAAACACCGGGGAGCGGTTTTTT	CASRWGSPNTGERFF
TRBJ2-4	TRBV30	once	.	TGTGCCTGGAGTCTTCGCAGGGGCCGAAACATTCAGTACTTC	CAWSLRRGRNIQYF